The source of this T cell receptor beta chain is a study of T cell responses to AZD1222 COVID-19 vaccine. Study-wide results and limits: Females outnumbered males among donors, who were mostly white British; clonal diversity was possibly underestimated.

With regard to this clone: Its antigen is unidentified.

The table came from immunoSEQ multiplex PCR; TCRdb's copy has only in-frame clones and leaves some out. Of approximately 160,000 clones in the sample, 85% to 95% were seen once. Trimming cost V 2 bases and J 8 bases, with 6 bases left between them. The CDR3 has 11 amino acids. The germline V gene encodes CDR1 SEHNR and CDR2 FQNEAQ (reference sequence). The genes are TRBV7-9 and TRBJ1-1; D is unclear. The starting material was peripheral blood, obtained on day 0 of AZD1222 vaccination. The sequence was collected from an adult in good health. The CDR3 is CASSLMSEAFF. CDR3 sequence (DNA): TGTGCCAGCAGCTTAATGTCGGAAGCTTTCTTT.